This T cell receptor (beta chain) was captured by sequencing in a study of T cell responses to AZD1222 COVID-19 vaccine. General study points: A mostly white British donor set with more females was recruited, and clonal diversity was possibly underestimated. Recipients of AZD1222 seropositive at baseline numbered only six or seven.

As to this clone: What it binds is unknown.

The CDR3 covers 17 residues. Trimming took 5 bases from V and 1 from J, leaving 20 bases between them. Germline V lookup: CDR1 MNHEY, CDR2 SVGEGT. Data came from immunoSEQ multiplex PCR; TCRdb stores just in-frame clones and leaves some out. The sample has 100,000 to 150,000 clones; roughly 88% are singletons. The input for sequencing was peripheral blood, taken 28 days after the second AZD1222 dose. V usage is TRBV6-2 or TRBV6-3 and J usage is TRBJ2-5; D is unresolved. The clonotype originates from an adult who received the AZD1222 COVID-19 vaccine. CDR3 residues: CASSPIIDSRVQETQYF. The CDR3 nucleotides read TGTGCCAGCAGTCCCATTATCGACTCGCGAGTCCAAGAGACCCAGTACTTC.